One sample yielded the 26 T cell receptor beta chains listed below, sequenced in a study of blood T cells in healthy people across ages. Then a second PCR, running about 6 to 12 cycles, was carried out with a sample-barcoded 5' primer and a J-beta primer mix. TCRdb reprocessed the 5' RACE reads with MiXCR, giving one entry per CDR3 protein. The data show about 650,000 distinct CDR3 sequences, 32% seen once. Sequencing was performed on blood. These receptors originate from a woman aged 80 or older in good health.

The table lists this clonotype with a few counts. This rearrangement joins TRBV7-2 to TRBJ2-2; D unresolved. Germline V lookup: CDR1 SGHTA, CDR2 FQGNSA. This CDR3 contains 14 residues. Trimming removed 1 base from V and 6 bases from J, with 9 bases in between. The CDR3 DNA follows: TGTGCCAGCAGCTTAGAGTGGCAGGCCGGGGAGCTGTTTTTT. Its translation is CASSLEWQAGELFF.

In this sample, this clonotype turned up many times. The chain couples TRBV5-1 to TRBJ2-7; 7 bases align to TRBD1. From germline, CDR1 is SGHRS and CDR2 YFSETQ. Losses at the gene ends were 1 base for V and 0 bases for J; bases not matched to a gene: 1. The CDR3 spans 14 residues. The CDR3 protein is CASSLRTGSYEQYF. In DNA form, the CDR3 reads TGCGCCAGCAGCTTGCGGACAGGCTCCTACGAGCAGTACTTC.

In its sample, this clonotype was seen many times. The rearrangement uses TRBV7-3 and TRBJ2-1, with 9 bases matching TRBD2. CDR1 SGHTA and CDR2 FQGTGA come from the germline V gene. CDR3 length: 16 amino acids. V lost 0 bases, J lost 9 bases, and 9 bases stayed unmatched. For the CDR3, the DNA is TGTGCCAGCAGCTTAACGCTGGCGGGGGGGCGGAGTGAGCAGTTCTTC. Translated, it gives CASSLTLAGGRSEQFF.

The V gene is TRBV7-2, the J gene TRBJ1-2; 9 positions match TRBD1. Trimming at V came to 1 base and at J to 7 bases, leaving 10 bases not matched to a gene. The CDR3 totals 16 residues. The germline CDR1 and CDR2 sequences are SGHTA and FQGNSA. The CDR3 region is CASSLVLGTGNSGYTF. CDR3 nucleotides: TGTGCCAGCAGCTTAGTTCTCGGGACAGGGAATTCTGGCTACACCTTC.

This clonotype was picked up many times. The V call is TRBV7-9, the J call TRBJ2-5; D might be TRBD1 (6 bases). CDR1 is SEHNR and CDR2 is FQNEAQ in the germline V gene (reference sequence). The germline V and J ends were trimmed by 3 bases and 9 bases, with 14 bases remaining between them. The CDR3 is made up of 13 amino acids. CDR3 sequence reads: CASSLGDIGAQYF. The CDR3, as DNA: TGTGCCAGCAGCTTGGGGGACATTGGGGCCCAGTACTTC.

V and J are TRBV5-4 and TRBJ2-5; D gene uncertain. Trimming stripped 2 bases from V and 4 bases from J, with 9 bases between. The CDR3 has 13 residues. CDR1 is SGHNT and CDR2 is YYREEE in the germline V gene (reference sequence). As DNA, the CDR3 is TGTGCCAGCAGCTTATCGGTTTCAGAGACCCAGTACTTC. It encodes CASSLSVSETQYF.

This clonotype has just a few counts. The chain joins TRBV2 to TRBJ1-2; D uncertain. CDR1 and CDR2 from the germline V gene are SNHLY and FYNNEI. The V end was cut by 6 bases, the J end by 5 bases, with 13 bases between. The CDR3 is made up of 13 amino acids. This chain's CDR3 is CASRDAPLYGYTF. CDR3 bases: TGTGCCAGCAGGGACGCCCCGTTGTATGGCTACACCTTC.

The chain couples TRBV7-8 to TRBJ1-2; D unclear. In germline, CDR1 is SGHVS, CDR2 FQNEAQ. Between the trimmed V and J ends, which lost 5 bases and 6 bases, there was a span of 10 bases. This CDR3 region has 12 residues. DNA for the CDR3: TGTGCCAGCAGCGCCACCGGAGATGGCTACACCTTC. Protein: CASSATGDGYTF.

This clonotype appeared a few times. The chain is built from TRBV2 and TRBJ1-3; 7 positions match TRBD1. This CDR3 region has 15 residues. Per the germline V gene, CDR1 is SNHLY and CDR2 is FYNNEI. V dropped 6 bases and J dropped 4; count of bases not matched to a gene: 9. CDR3 residues: CASSRDSALGNTIYF. The DNA of the CDR3 is TGTGCCAGCAGCCGGGACAGTGCTTTAGGAAACACCATATATTTT.

This clonotype was recorded at least ten times. The V gene is TRBV7-2, the J gene TRBJ1-6, with 7 bases aligning to TRBD1. The CDR3 consists of 15 residues. Unmatched junction bases numbered 11, after V lost 6 bases and J lost 9 bases. CDR1 SGHTA and CDR2 FQGNSA come from the germline V gene. The CDR3 nucleotides read TGTGCCAGCAGTAACCGACAGGGCAGGAGTTCACCCCTCCACTTT. It encodes CASSNRQGRSSPLHF.

In this sample, this clonotype turned up a few times. A read error is possible here, since a much larger clone lies one base away. This chain connects TRBV24-1 to TRBJ2-7; the D is unclear. V lost 3 bases to trimming and J lost 7 bases, with 9 bases between them. CDR3 length equals 12 residues. Germline CDR1 KGHDR, CDR2 SFDVKD. Here the CDR3 reads CATSDPPYEQYF. Here the CDR3 DNA reads TGTGCCACCAGTGATCCTCCTTATGAGCAGTACTTC.

This clonotype occurred a few times. The genes are TRBV27 and TRBJ1-6; the D is unclear. The V end lost 7 bases, the J end lost 7 bases, and 17 bases lay between the germline ends. This CDR3 is 15 amino acids long. Per germline, CDR1 MNHEY and CDR2 SMNVEV (reference sequence). In nucleotides, the CDR3 is TGTGCCAGCATGGGCTTCGACACCTCAAATTCACCCCTCCACTTT. It translates to CASMGFDTSNSPLHF.

This clonotype was detected only once. With a much larger clone just one base away, this may be a read error. The chain has TRBV7-8 and TRBJ1-2, with 9 nucleotides matching TRBD1. CDR3 length: 13 amino acids. V dropped 8 bases and J dropped 5; count of bases not matched to a gene: 6. The germline V gene encodes CDR1 SGHVS and CDR2 FQNEAQ. CDR3 bases: TGTGCCAGCGGGACCGGGACAGGGTATGGCTACACCTTC. It encodes CASGTGTGYGYTF.

This clonotype was counted between two and nine times. V and J are TRBV28 and TRBJ1-2; tentative D call: TRBD1 (5 bases). The CDR3 spans 16 residues. Trimming took 6 bases from V and 0 from J, leaving 17 bases between them. From germline, CDR1 is MDHEN and CDR2 SYDVKM. The CDR3 DNA is TGTGCCAGCAGCCCGACAGCGAGCGATCCTAACTATGGCTACACCTTC. Translation: CASSPTASDPNYGYTF.

The chain is built from TRBV7-2 and TRBJ2-5, with 7 bases fitting TRBD2. Per germline, CDR1 SGHTA and CDR2 FQGNSA. The CDR3 runs to 14 residues. Trimming at V came to 3 bases and at J to 5 bases, leaving 6 bases not matched to a gene. In DNA form, the CDR3 reads TGTGCCAGCAGCTTTCAGGGAGGGTCGGAGACCCAGTACTTC. It is translated as CASSFQGGSETQYF.

Ten or more counts support this clonotype. The chain is built from TRBV7-2 and TRBJ2-3; D is uncertain. V lost 5 bases to trimming and J lost 0 bases, with 12 bases between them. From germline, CDR1 is SGHTA and CDR2 FQGNSA. This CDR3 spans 15 amino acids. The CDR3 sequence: CASSEQVTSTDTQYF. The DNA for the CDR3 is TGTGCCAGCAGCGAACAAGTCACTAGCACAGATACGCAGTATTTT.

This clonotype has more than one count but fewer than ten. J is TRBJ2-7 and V is TRBV27, with a tentative D call TRBD1 (5 bases). CDR1 and CDR2 (germline): MNHEY, SMNVEV (reference sequence). V lost 5 bases and J 2 bases, leaving 13 bases between the germline ends. The CDR3 consists of 14 residues. CDR3 loop: CASSKRQPAYEQYF. The CDR3, as DNA: TGTGCCAGCAGTAAACGACAGCCTGCCTACGAGCAGTACTTC.

There are many counts of this clonotype. The V call is TRBV3-1, the J call TRBJ2-5, with D possibly being TRBD2 (5 bases). Germline V CDR1 and CDR2: LGHDT, YNNKEL (reference sequence). This CDR3 has 14 residues. Trimming removed 1 base from V and 10 bases from J, with 16 bases in between. The CDR3 DNA reads as TGTGCCAGCAGCCAAGTCAGAGGGCCAAGAAACCAGTACTTC. Its protein is CASSQVRGPRNQYF.

This clonotype was observed at least ten times. This chain links TRBV6-5 with TRBJ2-1; 10 bases match TRBD2. This CDR3 spans 15 amino acids. Germline trimming cut 0 bases from V and 9 bases from J; bases unmatched to any gene: 5. CDR1 and CDR2 from the germline V gene are MNHEY and SVGAGI. This CDR3 is CASSYSSGGNGEQFF. CDR3 coding DNA: TGTGCCAGCAGTTACTCTAGCGGGGGGAACGGTGAGCAGTTCTTC.

This clonotype was seen a handful of times. The chain links TRBV12-3 or TRBV12-4 to TRBJ1-1; D not resolved. This CDR3 comprises 15 residues. V lost 5 bases and J lost 3, with 16 bases in between. Here the CDR3 reads CASSPDMSGYTEAFF. Written as DNA, the CDR3 is TGTGCCAGCAGTCCGGATATGAGTGGCTACACTGAAGCTTTCTTT.

This sequence joins TRBV12-3 or TRBV12-4 and TRBJ1-1; D remains ambiguous. The CDR3 runs 11 residues. Trimming removed 3 bases at V and 12 bases at J, with 11 bases between. CDR3 region: CASSFLFGTFF. The CDR3 DNA reads TGTGCCAGCAGTTTTCTATTTGGGACTTTCTTT.

This clonotype was recorded many times. This chain connects TRBV6-2 or TRBV6-3 to TRBJ2-7; D ambiguous. Germline loops: CDR1 MNHEY, CDR2 SVGEGT. V was pared by 4 bases and J by 6 bases, with 10 bases between. The CDR3 has 12 residues. In nucleotides, the CDR3 is TGTGCCAGCAGTTCCGCTCGACGCGAGCAGTACTTC. As protein: CASSSARREQYF.

This clonotype was detected a few times. This may be a read error: a much more frequent sequence differs by one nucleotide. The chain links TRBV28 to TRBJ2-7; D unclear. The ends were cut back, 8 bases at V and 0 bases at J, with 11 bases in the middle. Germline CDR1 and CDR2: MDHEN and SYDVKM. This CDR3 comprises 13 residues. CDR3 residues: CASCSTPSYEQYF. The CDR3, as DNA: TGTGCCAGCTGTTCCACTCCCTCCTACGAGCAGTACTTC.

The sample holds many counts of this clonotype. V is TRBV6-6 and J is TRBJ2-3; either TRBD1 or TRBD2 may supply D (6 bases each). The CDR3 extends over 15 amino acids. CDR1 is MNHNY, CDR2 SVGAGI, per germline (reference sequence). Deletions cut 6 bases from V and 2 bases from J, with 15 bases between. The CDR3 spells CASRTFGGLTDTQYF. CDR3 in DNA: TGTGCCAGCAGAACGTTTGGGGGGCTCACAGATACGCAGTATTTT.

This clonotype occurred once. The J gene is TRBJ2-7, the V gene TRBV9; no definite D call. The V end lost 4 bases, the J end lost 0 bases, and 17 bases lay between the germline ends. Germline V gene lookup returns CDR1 SGDLS and CDR2 YYNGEE. This CDR3 has 16 residues. For the CDR3, the DNA is TGTGCCAGCAGCCCCAACGGGTCTCCAAGCTCCTACGAGCAGTACTTC. This gives the protein CASSPNGSPSSYEQYF.

The chain employs TRBV10-3 and TRBJ2-5; D not resolved. The CDR3 is 14 residues long. Trimming removed 5 bases from V and 2 bases from J, with 12 bases in between. The V gene's germline CDR1 is ENHRY and CDR2 SYGVKD. In DNA form, the CDR3 reads TGTGCCATCAGTATCGAGCGTACTCAAGAGACCCAGTACTTC. Its protein product is CAISIERTQETQYF.